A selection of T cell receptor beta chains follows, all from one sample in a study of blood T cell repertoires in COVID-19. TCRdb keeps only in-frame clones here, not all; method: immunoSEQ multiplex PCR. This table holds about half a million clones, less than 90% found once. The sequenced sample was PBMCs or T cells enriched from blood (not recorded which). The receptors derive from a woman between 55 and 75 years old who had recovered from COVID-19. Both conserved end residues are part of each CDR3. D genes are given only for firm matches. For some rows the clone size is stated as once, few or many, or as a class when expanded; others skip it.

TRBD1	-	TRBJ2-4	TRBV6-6	CASSRRFTGGGKNIQYF	TGTGCCAGCAGCCGACGGTTTACAGGGGGAGGCAAAAACATTCAGTACTTC
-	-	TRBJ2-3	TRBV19	CATLDTTSTDTQYF	TGTGCCACCTTGGACACCACTAGCACAGATACGCAGTATTTT
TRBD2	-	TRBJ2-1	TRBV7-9	CASSLVGLGLGEQFF	TGTGCCAGCAGCTTAGTTGGACTAGGGCTCGGTGAGCAGTTCTTC
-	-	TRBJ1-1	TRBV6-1	CASSEGGTLYTEAFF	TGTGCCAGCAGTGAAGGGGGGACACTTTACACTGAAGCTTTCTTT
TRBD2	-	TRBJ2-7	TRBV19	CASSGGLGSYEQYF	TGTGCCAGTAGCGGGGGGTTGGGATCCTACGAGCAGTACTTC
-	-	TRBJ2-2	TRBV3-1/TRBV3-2	CASSRLRGELFF	TGTGCCAGCAGCCGACTACGAGGGGAGCTGTTTTTT
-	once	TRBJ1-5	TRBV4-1	CASSQWGGALPQHF	TGCGCCAGCAGCCAATGGGGGGGGGCATTGCCCCAGCATTTT
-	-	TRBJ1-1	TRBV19	CASSRRTGRGTEAFF	TGTGCCAGTAGTAGGCGGACGGGGAGGGGCACTGAAGCTTTCTTT
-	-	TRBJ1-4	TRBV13	CLQQPAVGEKLFF	TGTCTCCAACAGCCGGCAGTGGGCGAAAAACTGTTTTTT
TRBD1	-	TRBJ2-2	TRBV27	CASSFKGATGELFF	TGTGCCAGCAGTTTTAAGGGGGCCACCGGGGAGCTGTTTTTT
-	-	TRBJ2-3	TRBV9	CASTLQRGGTTDTQYF	TGTGCCAGCACCCTTCAGAGGGGGGGGACCACAGATACGCAGTATTTT
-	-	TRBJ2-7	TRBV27	CASSLMPPQGRMRTYEQYF	TGTGCCAGCAGTTTAATGCCCCCCCAGGGTAGGATGAGAACCTACGAGCAGTACTTC
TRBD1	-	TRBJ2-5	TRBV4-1	CASSQVGTGKETQYF	TGCGCCAGCAGCCAAGTCGGGACAGGGAAAGAGACCCAGTACTTC
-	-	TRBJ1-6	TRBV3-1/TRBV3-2	CASSQDPSSPLHF	TGTGCCAGCAGCCAAGATCCCAGTTCACCCCTCCACTTT
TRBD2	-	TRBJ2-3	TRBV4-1	CASSQEGVFVLAGDSTDTQYF	TGCGCCAGCAGCCAAGAGGGGGTTTTCGTACTAGCGGGGGATAGCACAGATACGCAGTATTTT
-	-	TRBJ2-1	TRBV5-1	CASSLRGPVYNEQFF	TGCGCCAGCAGCTTGCGGGGTCCAGTCTACAATGAGCAGTTCTTC
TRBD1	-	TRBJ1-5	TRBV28	CASSDRDHVGQPQHF	TGTGCCAGCAGTGACAGGGATCATGTAGGTCAGCCCCAGCATTTT
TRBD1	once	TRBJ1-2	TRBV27	CASSPRTGQIYGYTF	TGTGCCAGCAGTCCAAGGACAGGGCAAATCTATGGCTACACCTTC
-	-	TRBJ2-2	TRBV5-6	CASSLGHSGELFF	TGTGCCAGCAGCCTGGGACATTCCGGGGAGCTGTTTTTT
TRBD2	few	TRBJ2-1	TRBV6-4	CASSPEPAGGAGEQFF	TGTGCCAGCAGCCCCGAACCTGCGGGGGGCGCGGGTGAGCAGTTCTTC
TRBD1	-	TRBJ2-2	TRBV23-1	CASSQSGQGNTGELFF	TGCGCCAGCAGTCAGTCGGGACAGGGCAACACCGGGGAGCTGTTTTTT
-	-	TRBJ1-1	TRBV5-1	CASSLAGANTEAFF	TGCGCCAGCAGCTTAGCAGGGGCCAACACTGAAGCTTTCTTT
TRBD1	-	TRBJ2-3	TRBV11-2	CASSPGQGFTDTQYF	TGTGCCAGCAGTCCGGGACAGGGCTTTACAGATACGCAGTATTTT
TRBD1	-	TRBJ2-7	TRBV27	CASSLQGELYEQYF	TGTGCCAGCAGCCTACAGGGGGAACTCTACGAGCAGTACTTC
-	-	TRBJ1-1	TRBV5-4	CASSDRRDTEAFF	TGTGCCAGCAGCGATCGCCGCGACACTGAAGCTTTCTTT
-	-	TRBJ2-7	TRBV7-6	CASSSQGGSYEQYF	TGTGCCAGCAGCTCCCAGGGGGGATCCTACGAGCAGTACTTC
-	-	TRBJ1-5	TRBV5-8	CASSTDRNQPQHF	TGTGCCAGCAGCACTGACAGGAATCAGCCCCAGCATTTT
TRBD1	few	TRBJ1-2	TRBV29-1	CSVEKGQGLFGYTF	TGCAGCGTTGAGAAGGGACAGGGGTTGTTTGGCTACACCTTC
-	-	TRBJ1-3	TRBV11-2	CASSFPGLLGNTIYF	TGTGCCAGCAGCTTCCCAGGGTTATTAGGAAACACCATATATTTT
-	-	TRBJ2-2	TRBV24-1	CATTSGGSNTGELFF	TGTGCCACCACGTCGGGGGGCTCGAACACCGGGGAGCTGTTTTTT
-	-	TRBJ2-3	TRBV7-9	CASTPRYAPRGTQYF	TGTGCCAGCACACCCCGGTACGCCCCAAGGGGTACGCAGTATTTT
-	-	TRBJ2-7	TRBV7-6	CASSLGSAYEQYF	TGTGCCAGCAGCTTAGGGTCAGCCTACGAGCAGTACTTC
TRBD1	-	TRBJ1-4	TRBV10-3	CAIRGTATNEKLFF	TGTGCCATCAGGGGGACAGCAACTAATGAAAAACTGTTTTTT
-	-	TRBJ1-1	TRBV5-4	CASSLGGGIIQNTEAFF	TGTGCCAGCAGCTTGGGGGGAGGAATTATCCAGAACACTGAAGCTTTCTTT
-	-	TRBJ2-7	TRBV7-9	CASSKGREAGALDEQYF	TGTGCCAGCAGCAAGGGCCGGGAGGCAGGGGCCTTGGACGAGCAGTACTTC
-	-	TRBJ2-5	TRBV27	CASSLSGPGGTQYF	TGTGCCAGCAGTTTGTCAGGGCCCGGTGGGACCCAGTACTTC
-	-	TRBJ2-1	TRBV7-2	CASSFFPGSYNEQFF	TGTGCCAGCAGCTTCTTCCCAGGTTCCTACAATGAGCAGTTCTTC
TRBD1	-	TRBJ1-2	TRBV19	CASSRQGNYGYTF	TGTGCCAGTAGCAGACAGGGAAACTATGGCTACACCTTC
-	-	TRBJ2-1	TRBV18	CASSPSLNEQFF	TGTGCCAGCTCACCGTCCCTCAATGAGCAGTTCTTC
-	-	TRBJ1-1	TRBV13	CASSPTTAMNTEAFF	TGTGCCAGCAGCCCTACGACAGCCATGAACACTGAAGCTTTCTTT
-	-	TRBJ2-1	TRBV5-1	CASSFRDEQFF	TGCGCCAGCAGCTTCCGTGATGAGCAGTTCTTC
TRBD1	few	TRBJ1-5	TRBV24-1	CATSERTGQGQPQHF	TGTGCCACCAGTGAACGGACAGGGCAGGGTCAGCCCCAGCATTTT
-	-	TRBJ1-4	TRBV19	CASSTDRLGYYEKLFF	TGTGCCAGTAGTACCGACAGGCTGGGGTACTATGAAAAACTGTTTTTT
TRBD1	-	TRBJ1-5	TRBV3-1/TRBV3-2	CASSLTGAGQPQHF	TGTGCCAGCAGCCTGACAGGGGCAGGTCAGCCCCAGCATTTT
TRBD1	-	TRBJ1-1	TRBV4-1	CASSQETGDTEAFF	TGCGCCAGCAGCCAAGAGACAGGGGATACTGAAGCTTTCTTT
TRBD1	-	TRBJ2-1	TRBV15	CATSRQGAAEQFF	TGTGCCACCAGCAGACAGGGGGCGGCTGAGCAGTTCTTC
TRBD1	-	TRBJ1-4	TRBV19	CASSSPRQGREKLFF	TGTGCCAGTAGTAGCCCCCGACAGGGACGTGAAAAACTGTTTTTT
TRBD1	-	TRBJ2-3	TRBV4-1	CASSQDPGQTDTQYF	TGCGCCAGCAGCCAAGATCCGGGACAGACAGATACGCAGTATTTT
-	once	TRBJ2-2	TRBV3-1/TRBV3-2	CASSRRGNTGELFF	TGTGCCAGCAGCCGGCGGGGGAACACCGGGGAGCTGTTTTTT